This is a list of T cell receptor beta chains from one sample in a study of blood T cell repertoires in COVID-19. Assay: immunoSEQ multiplex PCR; the TCRdb copy retains only in-frame clones and omits some. This repertoire shows about 180,000 clones, roughly 86% found once; its top ten account for 2.9%. The specimen was peripheral blood. The receptors derive from a woman aged 25 to 39 with active or convalescent COVID-19. Both conserved end residues are part of each CDR3. The order of the fields is clone size, J gene, D gene, V gene, CDR3 DNA, CDR3 protein. D genes are given only for firm matches. Size is omitted from some rows. Given values are once, few, many or a class for expanded clones.

. TRBJ1-1 . TRBV19 TGTGCCAGTAGTATTCCAGGTATTGGCACTGAAGCTTTCTTT CASSIPGIGTEAFF
once TRBJ1-2 . TRBV10-3 TGTGCCATCAGTGACCTCGCGGTTGGCTACACCTTC CAISDLAVGYTF
. TRBJ2-2 . TRBV3-1/TRBV3-2 TGTGCCAGCAGCCATCTCGGACAGAACACCGGGGAGCTGTTTTTT CASSHLGQNTGELFF
. TRBJ1-4 . TRBV5-1 TGCGCCAGCAGTAAGGGGCGCGATGAAAAACTGTTTTTT CASSKGRDEKLFF
. TRBJ1-1 . TRBV12-3/TRBV12-4 TGTGCCAGCAGTTTAGGACGGGGAGAAGCTTTCTTT CASSLGRGEAFF
. TRBJ2-4 . TRBV6-1 TGTGCCAGCAGTGAAGGAGGTGCAAACATTCAGTACTTC CASSEGGANIQYF
. TRBJ2-2 TRBD2 TRBV2 TGTGCCAGCAGTCCCCGGGGCGGGAGAATTAACACCGGGGAGCTGTTTTTT CASSPRGGRINTGELFF
. TRBJ2-6 . TRBV11-2 TGTGCCAGCAGCTTCGGGTCTGGGGCCAACGTCCTGACTTTC CASSFGSGANVLTF
once TRBJ2-1 TRBD2 TRBV6-4 TGTGCCAGCAGTGGGACTAGCGGGGGGCATTACAATGAGCAGTTCTTC CASSGTSGGHYNEQFF
. TRBJ2-7 TRBD1 TRBV6-6 TGTGCCAGCGAGCAGACAGGGGTCCACGAGCAGTACTTC CASEQTGVHEQYF
. TRBJ1-5 . TRBV11-3 TGTGCCAGCAGCTCGGACAGTTCTTCTAATCAGCCCCAGCATTTT CASSSDSSSNQPQHF
. TRBJ2-7 TRBD1 TRBV6-5 TGTGCCAGCTCCCATCAGGGGGCAGGGCACAACGAGCAGTACTTC CASSHQGAGHNEQYF
. TRBJ2-7 TRBD1 TRBV4-2 TGTGCCAGCAGCAACCCGATCGGGACAGGGGACCACGAGCAGTACTTC CASSNPIGTGDHEQYF
. TRBJ2-2 . TRBV6-5 TGTGCCAGCAGGACTTTTGGAGACACCGGGGAGCTGTTTTTT CASRTFGDTGELFF
. TRBJ2-1 . TRBV11-2 TGTGCCAGCAGCTTAGTTGGGCTGGAAAGCTCCTACAATGAGCAGTTCTTC CASSLVGLESSYNEQFF
. TRBJ1-3 . TRBV2 TGTGCCAGCAGTGACTACCTCTCTGGAAACACCATATATTTT CASSDYLSGNTIYF
. TRBJ2-3 TRBD2 TRBV30 TGTGCCTGGAGTCCCTCGCGGGGGAGGTCCACAGATACGCAGTATTTT CAWSPSRGRSTDTQYF
. TRBJ1-2 . TRBV6-5 TGTGCCAGCAGGCAGACCCAGGGATCTGGCTACACCTTC CASRQTQGSGYTF
. TRBJ1-4 . TRBV5-1 TGCGCCAGCAGCCTCCGGGAAAATGAAAAACTGTTTTTT CASSLRENEKLFF
once TRBJ1-4 TRBD1 TRBV6-5 TGTGCCAGCAGGATGGGGGACAGTAATGAAAAACTGTTTTTT CASRMGDSNEKLFF
. TRBJ1-2 TRBD1 TRBV3-1/TRBV3-2 TGTGCCAGCAGCCGAACCGGGACAGCAGTCTATGGCTACACCTTC CASSRTGTAVYGYTF
. TRBJ2-5 . TRBV27 TGTGCCAGCAGTTTAGGGGGGGCAGAGACCCAGTACTTC CASSLGGAETQYF
. TRBJ2-2 TRBD1 TRBV2 TGTGCCAGTGGGACAGGGGGCGCATCCACCGGGGAGCTGTTTTTT CASGTGGASTGELFF
. TRBJ1-1 . TRBV10-2 TGCGCCAGCAGTGAAGGGAGGAGCACTGAAGCTTTCTTT CASSEGRSTEAFF
. TRBJ2-5 . TRBV14 TGTGCCAGCAGCCACCCAAGCGAGACCCAGTACTTC CASSHPSETQYF
many TRBJ2-3 . TRBV6-6 TGTGCCAGCAGTTATGGACCAGGGGGGAGCACAGATACGCAGTATTTT CASSYGPGGSTDTQYF
. TRBJ2-1 . TRBV6-5 TGTGCCAGCAATTGGCTAGGTGGCTGGGATGAGCAGTTCTTC CASNWLGGWDEQFF
. TRBJ2-2 TRBD1 TRBV6-5 TGTGCCAGCAGAGCCGGGACAGCGAACACCGGGGAGCTGTTTTTT CASRAGTANTGELFF
. TRBJ1-4 . TRBV13 TGTGCCAGCAGCTTGGGAGGGTCAACTAATGAAAAACTGTTTTTT CASSLGGSTNEKLFF
. TRBJ2-2 TRBD1 TRBV7-2 TGTGCCAGCAGGCAAACAAGGCCGGGACAGGGTAGAGGCGGGGAGCTGTTTTTT CASRQTRPGQGRGGELFF
few TRBJ2-7 . TRBV3-1/TRBV3-2 TGTGCCAGCAGCCAAGATGAGAATTTCTACTACGAGCAGTACTTC CASSQDENFYYEQYF
. TRBJ2-1 . TRBV3-1/TRBV3-2 TGTGCCAGCAGCCAAGATAAGGCAGGGTCCTACAATGAGCAGTTCTTC CASSQDKAGSYNEQFF
. TRBJ1-4 TRBD1 TRBV5-4 TGTGCCAGCAGCTTGGACAGGGGGTCTGAAAAACTGTTTTTT CASSLDRGSEKLFF
. TRBJ2-7 TRBD2 TRBV11-2 TGTGCCAGCAGCTCTTCCAGGACTAGCGGGAACTACGAGCAGTACTTC CASSSSRTSGNYEQYF
once TRBJ1-6 . TRBV11-2 TGTGCCAGCAGCTTCGAGAATTCACCCCTCCACTTT CASSFENSPLHF
. TRBJ1-1 TRBD1 TRBV3-1/TRBV3-2 TGTGCCAGCAGCCCCAGCCGGGACAGGGAAATGAACACTGAAGCTTTCTTT CASSPSRDREMNTEAFF
. TRBJ2-7 . TRBV11-2 TGTGCCAGCAGGGAAATAGCCCTCTACGAGCAGTACTTC CASREIALYEQYF
. TRBJ2-1 TRBD1 TRBV14 TGTGCCAGCAGCCAAGAGGACAGGGTACCGTACAATGAGCAGTTCTTC CASSQEDRVPYNEQFF
. TRBJ1-1 TRBD1 TRBV7-9 TGTGCCAGCAGCCTGGACAGGGAGACTGAAGCTTTCTTT CASSLDRETEAFF
. TRBJ1-6 TRBD1 TRBV28 TGTGCCAGCTCTCGGGGACAGGTGAATTCACCCCTCCACTTT CASSRGQVNSPLHF
. TRBJ2-5 TRBD2 TRBV27 TGTGCCAGCAGTACGGGACTAGTGCCGGAGACCCAGTACTTC CASSTGLVPETQYF
. TRBJ1-1 . TRBV29-1 TGCAGCGTTGCTCTCAGGGGCACTGAAGCTTTCTTT CSVALRGTEAFF
. TRBJ1-5 TRBD1 TRBV9 TGTGCCAGCAGCTTTCCCCGAGGGACAGGGGCCAATCAGCCCCAGCATTTT CASSFPRGTGANQPQHF
. TRBJ2-7 . TRBV2 TGTGCCAGCAGTGACTATCTGGGCAGCTACGAGCAGTACTTC CASSDYLGSYEQYF
. TRBJ1-6 . TRBV5-4 TGTGCCAGCAGCGACAGCCTTTCACCCCTCCACTTT CASSDSLSPLHF
. TRBJ1-2 . TRBV11-2 TGTGCCAGCAGGGAGGCCGCCCCGTCCAGGGGCTACACCTTC CASREAAPSRGYTF